The sample holds a few counts of the clone carrying this T cell receptor (beta chain). An amount of RNA that ranged from 0.5 to 1 ug was reverse transcribed with random hexamers. TCRdb reprocessed the immunoSEQ multiplex PCR reads with MiXCR, giving one entry per CDR3 protein. The sample lists about 150,000 distinct CDR3 sequences; around 90% were seen once. The data were obtained in a study of CD8 T cells in Susac syndrome. V gave up 1 base and J gave up 1 base, with 7 bases separating them. Germline V lookup: CDR1 SEHNR, CDR2 FQNEAQ (reference sequence). The CDR3 is 14 amino acids. Input material: CD4+ T cells from PBMCs. The sequence derives from a human donor in good health. The V call is TRBV7-9, the J call TRBJ2-5; D unclear. For the CDR3, the DNA is TGTGCCAGCAGCTTAGTAGGCAGCCAAGAGACCCAGTACTTC. Protein product: CASSLVGSQETQYF.